A single sample is the source of the 29 T cell receptor beta chains below, sequenced in a study of shared clonotypes between healthy human individuals. Sequencing was performed with immunoSEQ multiplex PCR; in TCRdb, only in-frame clones are kept and a portion is missing. The table has more than 550,000 clones, 72% seen once. The material sequenced was memory CD4+ T cells sorted from blood. The subset: CD45RA-negative fraction. All receptors come from a woman aged 25-40 years in good health.

The chain uses TRBV25-1 and TRBJ2-1, with 7 positions matching TRBD2. The ends lost 1 base at V and 7 bases at J; junction bases unmatched: 10. The CDR3 spans 16 residues. Germline V gene data show CDR1 as MGHDK and CDR2 as SYGVNS. The CDR3 nucleotides read TGTGCCAGCAGTGAATTGAGGGAGGGCTACGCGAATGAGCAGTTCTTC. Its protein is CASSELREGYANEQFF. Full variable domain (remainder filled in from reference TRBV25-1 and TRBJ2-1): EADIYQTPRYLVIGTGKKITLECSQTMGHDKMYWYQQDPGMELHLIHYSYGVNSTEKGDLSSESTVSRIRTEHFPLTLESARPSHTSQYLCASSELREGYANEQFFGPGTRLTVL.

This chain joins TRBV28 and TRBJ1-5; D not certain. The V gene lost 6 bases and the J gene lost 3 bases, with 12 bases spanning the gap. The CDR3 is 14 amino acids. Germline CDR1 reads MDHEN; CDR2 reads SYDVKM. In DNA form, the CDR3 reads TGTGCCAGCAGAAGGGAGTCAGTCAATCAGCCCCAGCATTTT. Translation: CASRRESVNQPQHF.

This clone was picked up one time. The chain links TRBV25-1 to TRBJ2-1, with D possibly being TRBD1 (6 bases). Germline values: CDR1 MGHDK, CDR2 SYGVNS. The CDR3 has 15 amino acids. Trimming removed 5 bases at V and 8 bases at J, with 19 bases between. CDR3 residues: CASSPPPQQGDEQFF. The CDR3 nucleotides are TGTGCCAGCAGTCCTCCACCTCAACAGGGCGATGAGCAGTTCTTC.

The chain uses TRBV6-1 and TRBJ2-1; 13 positions match TRBD2. With 5 bases clipped from V and 7 bases from J, the junction kept 5 bases outside the gene matches. Germline V gene lookup returns CDR1 MNHNS and CDR2 SASEGT. This CDR3 has 15 residues. CDR3 DNA: TGTGCCAGCAGTTCACTAGCGGGAGGGGAAAATGAGCAGTTCTTC. Its protein is CASSSLAGGENEQFF.

The chain couples TRBV7-5 to TRBJ2-7. TRBV7-5 is assigned pseudogene status. The CDR3 is 20 residues long. The CDR3 DNA sequence: TGTGTCAGAAGCTTAGCGCCAGGGACGTTCAATCGGGACCGGCACTACGAGCAGTACTTC. It yields the protein CVRSLAPGTFNRDRHYEQYF.

The V gene is TRBV6-1, the J gene TRBJ2-7, with a tentative D call TRBD1 (6 bases). CDR3 size: 13 residues. Trimming pared 4 bases from V and 5 bases from J, leaving 12 bases between. Germline lookup yields CDR1 MNHNS and CDR2 SASEGT. CDR3 nucleotides: TGTGCCAGCAGTGGTGGACAGCACCACGAGCAGTACTTC. Amino acids: CASSGGQHHEQYF.

The chain is built from TRBV19 and TRBJ1-5; D is unresolved. Looked up from germline, CDR1 is LNHDA and CDR2 is SQIVND (reference sequence). V lost 4 bases to trimming and J lost 1 base, with 11 bases between them. The CDR3 runs to 15 residues. The CDR3 sequence: CASSTLVGSNQPQHF. The CDR3 DNA reads TGTGCCAGTAGTACCCTAGTGGGCAGCAATCAGCCCCAGCATTTT.

V is TRBV28 and J is TRBJ1-5; D is undetermined. Germline V gives CDR1 MDHEN, CDR2 SYDVKM. This CDR3 is 15 amino acids long. V was trimmed by 5 bases and J by 0 bases, leaving 11 bases between them. CDR3 bases: TGTGCCAGCAGTGATGTCAGGTATAGCAATCAGCCCCAGCATTTT. Its translation is CASSDVRYSNQPQHF.

The V gene is TRBV11-2, the J gene TRBJ2-7, with D possibly matching TRBD2 (5 bases). V was clipped by 4 bases and J by 3 bases, with 13 bases between them. CDR1 is SGHAT and CDR2 is FQNNGV in the germline V gene. The CDR3 runs 14 residues. The CDR3 loop is CASSYLRVGYEQYF. CDR3 nucleotides: TGTGCCAGCAGCTACCTGAGGGTCGGCTACGAGCAGTACTTC.

The CDR3 spells CASSPGGPSKSGELFF. Here the CDR3 DNA reads TGTGCCAGCTCACCAGGGGGTCCCAGCAAGTCCGGGGAGCTGTTTTTT. The chain recombines TRBV18 with TRBJ2-2, with D possibly called TRBD1 or TRBD2 (5 bases each). The germline V gene has CDR1 KGHSH and CDR2 LQKENI. The CDR3 totals 16 residues. V gave up 2 bases and J gave up 6 bases, with 16 bases separating them.

The gene calls are TRBV30 and TRBJ2-1; D is unresolved. The CDR3 totals 12 residues. Per germline, CDR1 GTSNPN and CDR2 SVGIG (reference sequence). V dropped 2 bases and J dropped 4 bases, with 6 bases sitting between them. The CDR3 DNA reads TGTGCCTGGAGTAAAGGATACAATGAGCAGTTCTTC. Translating gives CAWSKGYNEQFF.

V and J are TRBV6-5 and TRBJ2-1; D is possibly TRBD2 (5 bases). The germline V gene encodes CDR1 MNHEY and CDR2 SVGAGI. V lost 9 bases and J lost 4, with 19 bases in between. This CDR3 contains 15 residues. CDR3 DNA: TGTGCCAGTTCTACGGGATCCGCATTATACAATGAGCAGTTCTTC. Translated: CASSTGSALYNEQFF.

A few counts support this clone. This sequence joins TRBV28 and TRBJ2-3; 9 bases align to TRBD1. This CDR3 spans 14 amino acids. The germline V gene has CDR1 MDHEN and CDR2 SYDVKM. J lost 0 bases, V lost 9 bases, and 4 bases had no gene match. CDR3 sequence reads: CASKQGASTDTQYF. CDR3 DNA: TGTGCCAGTAAACAGGGGGCCAGCACAGATACGCAGTATTTT. Complete variable domain (other parts from reference TRBV28 and TRBJ2-3): DVKVTQSSRYLVKRTGEKVFLECVQDMDHENMFWYRQDPGLGLRLIYFSYDVKMKEKGDIPEGYSVSREKKERFSLILESASTNQTSMYLCASKQGASTDTQYFGPGTRLTVL.

The rearrangement links TRBV10-3 to TRBJ1-3; D call uncertain. The CDR3 sequence is 15 residues long. Trimming took off 6 bases at V and 4 bases at J, with 16 bases between the two ends. Germline loops: CDR1 ENHRY, CDR2 SYGVKD. The CDR3 nucleotides are TGTGCCATCAGGAGAGAACAGTCGACGGGAAACACCATATATTTT. Protein product: CAIRREQSTGNTIYF.

In its sample, this clone was seen a few times. This chain uses TRBV28 with TRBJ1-5, with 7 bases fitting TRBD1. V trimming: 5 bases; J trimming: 6 bases; junction bases outside the gene matches: 13. This CDR3 spans 16 amino acids. Germline V lookup: CDR1 MDHEN, CDR2 SYDVKM. As DNA, the CDR3 is TGTGCCAGCAGTCACAAAACAGGGGTGTTCCGTCAGCCCCAGCATTTT. This encodes CASSHKTGVFRQPQHF.

V gene TRBV6-1 combines with J gene TRBJ2-2; D gene uncertain. The CDR3 is made up of 16 amino acids. From germline, CDR1 is MNHNS and CDR2 SASEGT. The V and J ends lost 3 bases and 0 bases respectively, with 11 bases between them. CDR3 sequence reads: CASSDPSYTNTGELFF. CDR3 DNA sequence: TGTGCCAGCAGTGACCCCTCCTATACGAACACCGGGGAGCTGTTTTTT.

The rearrangement joins TRBV7-8 to TRBJ2-7; a possible D gene is TRBD1 (7 bases). Germline values: CDR1 SGHVS, CDR2 FQNEAQ. The CDR3 extends over 15 amino acids. Trimming cost V 1 base and J 4 bases, with 14 bases left between them. CDR3 loop: CASSLGTGGTYEQYF. CDR3 DNA sequence: TGTGCCAGCAGCTTAGGGACAGGCGGGACGTACGAGCAGTACTTC.

The chain is built from TRBV9 and TRBJ2-5, with 8 bases matching TRBD1. There are 14 residues in the CDR3. Germline assignment: CDR1 SGDLS and CDR2 YYNGEE. V lost 3 bases and J lost 2; bases outside the gene matches: 3. CDR3: CASSDRTGQETQYF. The CDR3 DNA reads as TGTGCCAGCAGCGACAGGACAGGGCAAGAGACCCAGTACTTC.

The chain couples TRBV5-6 to TRBJ2-1; TRBD1 matches at 8 bases. CDR1 is SGHDT, CDR2 YYEEEE, per germline. After removal of 1 base from V and 2 bases from J, the junction contained 5 bases not matched to a gene. This CDR3 comprises 16 residues. CDR3 bases: TGTGCCAGCAGCTTGACAGGGGGAGGTCCCTACAATGAGCAGTTCTTC. Protein: CASSLTGGGPYNEQFF.

The chain combines TRBV6-1 with TRBJ2-5; D gene ambiguous. The CDR3 is 15 residues long. V lost 6 bases and J 5 bases, leaving 19 bases between the germline ends. Germline V gene data show CDR1 as MNHNS and CDR2 as SASEGT. In nucleotides, the CDR3 is TGTGCCAGCAGACCCCGCCATCCGAGCGTGGAGACCCAGTACTTC. Translated: CASRPRHPSVETQYF.

This clone was picked up a small number of times. The chain combines TRBV15 with TRBJ2-2; D unresolved. Germline lookup yields CDR1 LNHNV and CDR2 YYDKDF (reference sequence). Between the trimmed V and J ends, which lost 7 bases and 4 bases, there was a span of 10 bases. The CDR3 totals 13 residues. CDR3 DNA: TGTGCCACCACCCAAGTTCTCACCGGGGAGCTGTTTTTT. This codes for CATTQVLTGELFF.

V usage is TRBV10-2 and J usage is TRBJ1-5; no clear D gene. Germline loops: CDR1 WSHSY, CDR2 SAAADI. The CDR3 is made up of 12 amino acids. V lost 3 bases and J 4 bases, leaving 4 bases between the germline ends. The CDR3 reads CASSDGNQPQHF. The CDR3 DNA follows: TGCGCCAGCAGTGACGGAAATCAGCCCCAGCATTTT.

The V gene is TRBV10-3, the J gene TRBJ1-5; tentative D call: TRBD1 (6 bases). Germline CDR1 and CDR2: ENHRY and SYGVKD. V was clipped by 8 bases and J by 9 bases, with 23 bases between them. The CDR3 is 15 residues long. The CDR3 here is CAISGGGGPKMPQHF. DNA for the CDR3: TGTGCCATCTCTGGGGGAGGGGGTCCTAAAATGCCCCAGCATTTT.

This clone came up once. The chain couples TRBV6-5 to TRBJ2-7; D perhaps matches TRBD1 (5 bases). Trimming took 5 bases from V and 6 from J, leaving 14 bases between them. Germline values: CDR1 MNHEY, CDR2 SVGAGI. The CDR3 has 13 residues. This CDR3 reads CASSRTSIREQYF. For the CDR3, the DNA is TGTGCCAGCAGTAGGACAAGTATTCGCGAGCAGTACTTC.

V and J are TRBV11-2 and TRBJ2-5; perhaps D is TRBD1 or TRBD2 (7 bases each). V shed 5 bases and J shed 5 bases, with 15 bases lying between them. Germline values: CDR1 SGHAT, CDR2 FQNNGV. The CDR3 is made up of 14 amino acids. In DNA form, the CDR3 reads TGTGCCAGCAGCGGGAACAGGGGAGGGGAGACCCAGTACTTC. Translated: CASSGNRGGETQYF.

This clone was counted between two and nine times. This sequence joins TRBV15 and TRBJ2-5, with 12 nucleotides matching TRBD2. In germline, CDR1 is LNHNV, CDR2 YYDKDF (reference sequence). The trim removed 2 bases at V and 2 bases at J, leaving 6 bases unmatched. The CDR3 covers 17 residues. In DNA form, the CDR3 reads TGTGCCACCAGCAGACAAGGACTAGCGGGATATCAAGAGACCCAGTACTTC. It translates to CATSRQGLAGYQETQYF.

The chain carries TRBV28 and TRBJ1-3; no clear D. From germline, CDR1 is MDHEN and CDR2 SYDVKM. Trimming shortened V by 1 base and J by 8 bases, and 12 bases separated the two germline ends. The length of the CDR3 is 14 residues. The CDR3 spells CASSLLGLHDTIYF. CDR3 DNA: TGTGCCAGCAGTTTATTAGGGCTCCACGACACCATATATTTT.

V is TRBV28 and J is TRBJ2-7; no clear D gene. V was clipped by 6 bases and J by 2 bases, with 11 bases between them. The CDR3 is 13 residues long. Germline CDR1 and CDR2: MDHEN and SYDVKM. CDR3 nucleotides: TGTGCCAGCAGCCCCTTTGTTACCTACGAGCAGTACTTC. It specifies CASSPFVTYEQYF.

This clone was counted between two and nine times. The V call is TRBV6-1, the J call TRBJ1-2; 10 bases map to TRBD1. V lost 5 bases to trimming and J lost 8 bases; unmatched junction nucleotides: 8. The germline CDR1 and CDR2 sequences are MNHNS and SASEGT. This CDR3 contains 14 residues. In nucleotides, the CDR3 is TGTGCCAGCAGTAATACCGGGACAGGGGAGGGCTACACCTTC. Translating gives CASSNTGTGEGYTF.